This T cell receptor (beta chain) stems from a study of cytomegalovirus exposure and HLA in healthy donors. Study background: Early released data had about 85 million unique TCRs, all coming from HLA-typed donors. Caucasian-associated ancestry cluster membership applied to about 80% of around 400 genotyped donors.

Study-level points and caveats: Links to common viral pathogens appeared, in a later analysis, for several of the most significant clusters.

PCR employed 60 Vbeta and 13 Jbeta primers. The repertoire was sequenced with immunoSEQ multiplex PCR; TCRdb's copy has only in-frame clones and lacks some. The table shows about 64,000 clones, with 65% to 70% occurring only once. The length of the CDR3 is 16 residues. Germline CDR1 reads LNHDA; CDR2 reads SQIVND (reference sequence). In the case of this clone: What it binds is not known. One end of the junction fails to match germline, which may point to a read error.

V and J are TRBV19 and TRBJ2-2; TRBD2 matches at 7 bases. This sequence was found in a male donor in good health and CMV-seropositive. Sequences were obtained from PBMCs. In DNA, the CDR3 is TGTGCCGGTAGTATATTGAGGGTAGCGGGCACCGGGGAGCTGTTTTTT. Encoded protein: CAGSILRVAGTGELFF.